What follows is one T cell receptor beta chain and its context. Study processing details: How many nucleated cells were present was estimated from reference gene primer amplification. Sequenced by immunoSEQ multiplex PCR; TCRdb stores in-frame clones only, minus some. D and trimming were read from the DNA, whereas the V and J calls and clone size are those reported in that table. The sample yields about 100,000 clones, roughly 90% seen once. The CDR3 length is 13 residues. The V end was cut by 5 bases, the J end by 1 base, with 8 bases between. Germline CDR1 reads SGHTA; CDR2 reads FQGTGA. Followed longitudinally, the Seattle patients had been enrolled during active infection. This sample was included in a study of blood T cell repertoires in COVID-19.

This rearrangement joins TRBV7-3 to TRBJ2-5; TRBD1 might be the D (5 bases). Sequences were obtained from peripheral blood. The TCR sequence derives from a human donor with COVID-19, enrolled during active disease. The donor label of this sample is uncertain. This chain's CDR3 is CASSPDSQETQYF. The CDR3 DNA reads as TGTGCCAGCAGCCCCGACAGCCAAGAGACCCAGTACTTC.